These 26 T cell receptor beta chains were sequenced from one sample in a study of blood T cell repertoires in COVID-19. This table comes from immunoSEQ multiplex PCR, and its TCRdb copy is limited to in-frame clones, with some not included. The profile shows roughly 300,000 clones, roughly 86% of them singletons. The sample comprised peripheral blood. All receptors derive from a woman aged 50 to 65 with acute or convalescent COVID-19.

This chain uses TRBV18 with TRBJ1-1; 8 bases fit TRBD1. The CDR3 runs to 14 residues. Germline CDR1 reads KGHSH; CDR2 reads LQKENI. V lost 3 bases, J lost 6 bases, and 6 bases stayed unmatched. CDR3 nucleotides: TGTGCCAGCTCACCGCGGCAGGGGGCCGCTGAAGCTTTCTTT. Protein: CASSPRQGAAEAFF.

The V gene is TRBV7-8, the J gene TRBJ1-3; 8 nucleotides align to TRBD1. CDR1 SGHVS and CDR2 FQNEAQ come from the germline V gene. After removal of 1 base from V and 2 bases from J, the junction contained 10 bases not matched to a gene. The CDR3 covers 18 residues. The CDR3 spells CASSLDSRGRSAGNTIYF. CDR3 nucleotide sequence: TGTGCCAGCAGCTTAGATAGCAGGGGGCGTTCGGCTGGAAACACCATATATTTT. The complete variable domain, with remaining parts taken from reference TRBV7-8 and TRBJ1-3, reads GAGVSQSPRYKVAKRGQDVALRCDPISGHVSLFWYQQALGQGPEFLTYFQNEAQLDKSGLPSDRFFAERPEGSVSTLKIQRTQQEDSAVYLCASSLDSRGRSAGNTIYFGEGSWLTVV.

The V and J genes are TRBV7-2 and TRBJ2-7; D is uncertain. The V gene lost 6 bases and the J gene lost 0 bases, with 12 bases spanning the gap. This CDR3 spans 14 amino acids. CDR1 is SGHTA and CDR2 is FQGNSA in the germline V gene. CDR3 amino acids: CASRSSPSSYEQYF. CDR3 coding DNA: TGTGCCAGCAGGTCCTCCCCGAGCTCCTACGAGCAGTACTTC.

The chain has TRBV5-1 and TRBJ1-3; D is undetermined. The CDR3 length is 16 residues. The germline gives CDR1 SGHRS, CDR2 YFSETQ. The ends were cut back, 0 bases at V and 0 bases at J, with 10 bases in the middle. This chain's CDR3 is CASSLGLLSSGNTIYF. CDR3 nucleotide sequence: TGCGCCAGCAGCTTGGGACTGCTGAGCTCTGGAAACACCATATATTTT.

The CDR3 bases are TGTGCCAGCAGGGCGACAGGGGTGAATACGCAGTATTTT. Translating it yields CASRATGVNTQYF. The genes are TRBV7-3 and TRBJ2-3; 8 nucleotides agree with TRBD1. Trimming removed 6 bases from V and 7 bases from J; junction bases left unmatched: 6. Germline V CDR1 and CDR2: SGHTA, FQGTGA. This CDR3 has 13 residues.

J is TRBJ1-1 and V is TRBV15; 7 nucleotides line up with TRBD1. CDR1 and CDR2 (germline): LNHNV, YYDKDF (reference sequence). V was clipped by 1 base and J by 1 base; unmatched bases: 0. The CDR3 is made up of 14 amino acids. In nucleotides, the CDR3 is TGTGCCACCAGCAGAGGGGACAGGAACACTGAAGCTTTCTTT. Translation: CATSRGDRNTEAFF.

This clone turned up a few times. The V call is TRBV20-1, the J call TRBJ1-1, with D possibly matching TRBD1 (6 bases). The CDR3 is 11 amino acids. The ends were cut back, 6 bases at V and 5 bases at J, with 10 bases in the middle. CDR1 and CDR2 from the germline V gene are DFQATT and SNEGSKA (reference sequence). In DNA form, the CDR3 reads TGCAGTGCGTACAGGGATACTGAAGCTTTCTTT. Protein product: CSAYRDTEAFF.

The chain employs TRBV14 and TRBJ2-3, with unresolved D. This CDR3 has 18 amino acids. The germline gives CDR1 SGHDN, CDR2 FVKESK. V was clipped by 1 base and J by 2 bases, with 19 bases between them. CDR3 amino acids: CASSQGRNRLEYTDTQYF. As DNA, the CDR3 is TGTGCCAGCAGCCAAGGACGGAACCGACTCGAATACACAGATACGCAGTATTTT.

The chain is built from TRBV7-2 and TRBJ2-7, with no clear D. Trimming shortened V by 1 base and J by 4 bases, and 14 bases separated the two germline ends. CDR3 size: 15 residues. The germline CDR1 and CDR2 sequences are SGHTA and FQGNSA. The CDR3 DNA reads TGTGCCAGCAGCTTAGAAATAGGTCGGGTGTACGAGCAGTACTTC. This encodes CASSLEIGRVYEQYF.

The rearrangement joins TRBV28 to TRBJ1-1, with D maybe TRBD1 (5 bases). This CDR3 comprises 12 residues. The germline V gene encodes CDR1 MDHEN and CDR2 SYDVKM. Trimming removed 4 bases at V and 8 bases at J, with 11 bases between. This CDR3 is CASSSPGLEAFF. In nucleotides, the CDR3 is TGTGCCAGCAGTTCCCCGGGACTCGAAGCTTTCTTT.

This clone was found a few times. V usage is TRBV27 and J usage is TRBJ2-7, with no clear D. The CDR3 covers 14 residues. V was trimmed by 0 bases and J by 6 bases, leaving 12 bases between them. CDR1 MNHEY and CDR2 SMNVEV come from the germline V gene (reference sequence). CDR3 residues: CASSLSYGPGEQYF. The CDR3 region has the DNA TGTGCCAGCAGTTTATCGTATGGCCCGGGCGAGCAGTACTTC.

This clone was picked up a small number of times. The rearrangement uses TRBV29-1 and TRBJ2-7, with 8 bases matching TRBD1. In germline, CDR1 is SQVTM, CDR2 ANQGSEA. There are 13 residues in the CDR3. CDR3 region: CSASVWTGWEQYF. CDR3 nucleotide sequence: TGCAGTGCTTCAGTCTGGACAGGGTGGGAGCAGTACTTC.

V usage is TRBV7-6 and J usage is TRBJ2-2; TRBD2 matches 7 bases. CDR3 length: 17 residues. The V gene's germline CDR1 is SGHVS and CDR2 FNYEAQ. V lost 5 bases to trimming and J lost 7 bases; unmatched junction nucleotides: 16. CDR3 DNA sequence: TGTGCCAGCAGCAAGACTAGCCTGGGAATAAAGGTCGGGGAGCTGTTTTTT. It is translated as CASSKTSLGIKVGELFF.

V and J are TRBV5-1 and TRBJ2-4; TRBD1 agrees at 8 bases. This CDR3 comprises 15 residues. V lost 0 bases to trimming and J lost 6 bases; unmatched junction nucleotides: 5. Germline V lookup: CDR1 SGHRS, CDR2 YFSETQ. The CDR3 nucleotides are TGCGCCAGCAGCTTGGCGACAGGGGTGACAAACATTCAGTACTTC. Residues: CASSLATGVTNIQYF.

The rearrangement links TRBV2 to TRBJ2-1; 11 bases are a match to TRBD2. This CDR3 spans 15 amino acids. The V and J ends lost 5 bases and 5 bases, in that order; junction bases with no gene match: 5. Germline assignment: CDR1 SNHLY and CDR2 FYNNEI. The CDR3 here is CASSSGTSGDNEQFF. In DNA, the CDR3 is TGTGCCAGCAGTTCCGGGACTAGCGGCGACAATGAGCAGTTCTTC.

The chain recombines TRBV20-1 with TRBJ2-7; a weak D match, TRBD2 (6 bases). The V end lost 7 bases, the J end lost 2 bases, and 9 bases lay between the germline ends. CDR1 and CDR2 from the germline V gene are DFQATT and SNEGSKA (reference sequence). The CDR3 contains 11 residues. This CDR3 is CSVRGTYEQYF. The CDR3 DNA is TGCAGTGTTCGGGGGACCTACGAGCAGTACTTC.

V gene TRBV5-6 combines with J gene TRBJ2-5, with TRBD1 matching over 12 bases. Germline trimming cut 1 base from V and 5 bases from J; bases unmatched to any gene: 3. The CDR3 covers 15 residues. Germline assignment: CDR1 SGHDT and CDR2 YYEEEE. This CDR3 is CASSLPGQGAETQYF. The CDR3 nucleotides read TGTGCCAGCAGCTTGCCGGGACAGGGGGCCGAGACCCAGTACTTC.

This clone has just one count. The chain is built from TRBV7-9 and TRBJ2-4; possibly TRBD2 for D (5 bases). Germline CDR1 and CDR2: SEHNR and FQNEAQ (reference sequence). This CDR3 has 12 residues. The V end was cut by 1 base, the J end by 16 bases, with 14 bases between. The CDR3 nucleotides are TGTGCCAGCAGCTTAGGGACTTCGGGCCTTTACTTC. It is translated as CASSLGTSGLYF.

The chain links TRBV28 to TRBJ1-5; D not resolved. The CDR3 is made up of 14 amino acids. Germline V CDR1 and CDR2: MDHEN, SYDVKM. With 1 base removed from V and 4 bases from J, the gap between germline ends came to 8 bases. The DNA for the CDR3 is TGTGCCAGCAGTTTATACAGCCCTAATCAGCCCCAGCATTTT. Its protein product is CASSLYSPNQPQHF.

This chain connects TRBV18 to TRBJ1-4; tentative D call: TRBD1 (5 bases). Trimming took off 6 bases at V and 5 bases at J, with 10 bases between the two ends. The germline V gene has CDR1 KGHSH and CDR2 LQKENI. The CDR3 length is 13 residues. The CDR3, as DNA: TGTGCCAGCTCGGGACTATCCAATGAAAAACTGTTTTTT. The encoded protein is CASSGLSNEKLFF.

The genes are TRBV7-8 and TRBJ2-5, with D possibly matching TRBD2 (6 bases). The CDR3 spans 13 residues. CDR1 is SGHVS and CDR2 is FQNEAQ in the germline V gene. The V end lost 3 bases, the J end lost 3 bases, and 8 bases lay between the germline ends. This CDR3 reads CASSFWEEETQYF. DNA of the CDR3: TGTGCCAGCAGCTTCTGGGAGGAAGAGACCCAGTACTTC. Drawing the rest from reference TRBV7-8 and TRBJ2-5, the complete variable domain is GAGVSQSPRYKVAKRGQDVALRCDPISGHVSLFWYQQALGQGPEFLTYFQNEAQLDKSGLPSDRFFAERPEGSVSTLKIQRTQQEDSAVYLCASSFWEEETQYFGPGTRLLVL.

CDR3 in DNA: TGTGCCAGTAACCCCTTAGCGGGCCAGAGCACAGATACGCAGTATTTT. Protein product: CASNPLAGQSTDTQYF. The genes are TRBV19 and TRBJ2-3; 7 nucleotides match TRBD2. The CDR3 covers 16 residues. Germline CDR1 reads LNHDA; CDR2 reads SQIVND (reference sequence). Germline trimming cut 7 bases from V and 0 bases from J; bases unmatched to any gene: 10.

The chain joins TRBV21-1 to TRBJ2-1; TRBD1, the table's D call, lacks a check against the DNA. TRBV21-1 has pseudogene status. This CDR3 has 17 amino acids. CDR3 in amino acids: CAQGTGPGGSPINKQFF. The CDR3 nucleotides are TGTGCCCAGGGGACAGGGCCGGGGGGATCACCGATCAATAAGCAGTTCTTC.

This clone was found once. A junction end diverges from the germline sequence, so it may reflect a read error. The chain is built from TRBV7-7 and TRBJ1-1, with unresolved D. CDR1 SSHAT and CDR2 FNYEAQ come from the germline V gene (reference sequence). This CDR3 comprises 14 residues. CDR3 loop: CASSLDPGSTEAFF. CDR3 DNA sequence: TGTGCTAGCAGCTTAGATCCCGGTTCGACTGAAGCTTTCTTT.

This sequence joins TRBV3-1 (or the pseudogene TRBV3-2) and TRBJ1-1, with TRBD1 matching 7 bases. The trim removed 4 bases at V and 4 bases at J, leaving 6 bases unmatched. The V gene's germline CDR1 is LGHDT and CDR2 YNNKEL (reference sequence). The CDR3 sequence is 14 residues long. In DNA, the CDR3 is TGTGCCAGCAGCCGGGACAGCACTAGCACTGAAGCTTTCTTT. Amino acids: CASSRDSTSTEAFF.

The chain employs TRBV19 and TRBJ1-3, with 8 nucleotides matching TRBD1. This CDR3 region has 20 residues. Trimming removed 6 bases from V and 2 bases from J; junction bases left unmatched: 21. Germline CDR1 is LNHDA and CDR2 is SQIVND (reference sequence). The CDR3 bases are TGTGCCAGTAGGCCCGGTGCCCCTTTTGCGTGGACAGGGACTGGAAACACCATATATTTT. Its translation: CASRPGAPFAWTGTGNTIYF.